The 8 T cell receptor beta chains given below trace back to one sample, sequenced in a study of blood T cell repertoires in COVID-19. Generated by immunoSEQ multiplex PCR, the TCRdb table keeps only in-frame clones and is missing some. The sample includes 30,000 to 35,000 clones, 90% of them seen just once. The sequencing sample was made of peripheral blood. The receptors here all came from a man older than 75 with acute or convalescent COVID-19.

This rearrangement joins TRBV18 to TRBJ1-1, with a possible D match to TRBD1 (5 bases). Germline V gives CDR1 KGHSH, CDR2 LQKENI. Trimming stripped 1 base from V and 0 bases from J, with 18 bases between. This CDR3 has 18 amino acids. The CDR3 region is CASSPRGGGNFMNTEAFF. Here the CDR3 DNA reads TGTGCCAGCTCACCACGCGGGGGAGGAAACTTCATGAACACTGAAGCTTTCTTT.

This rearrangement joins TRBV20-1 to TRBJ1-1; tentatively, D is TRBD1 (5 bases). Trimming pared 3 bases from V and 7 bases from J, leaving 12 bases between. Germline-derived CDR1 and CDR2 are DFQATT and SNEGSKA (reference sequence). The length of the CDR3 is 12 residues. CDR3 protein: CSASRSGDEAFF. In DNA, the CDR3 is TGCAGTGCTAGTCGTTCGGGGGATGAAGCTTTCTTT.

The chain employs TRBV4-2 and TRBJ1-1; perhaps TRBD1 as D (5 bases). Between the trimmed V and J ends, which lost 6 bases and 5 bases, there was a span of 16 bases. Germline CDR1 and CDR2: LGHNA and YNFKEQ. The CDR3 has 14 residues. The CDR3 loop reads CASRQSRGGTEAFF. In DNA form, the CDR3 reads TGTGCCAGCAGGCAAAGCCGGGGGGGAACTGAAGCTTTCTTT.

The rearrangement joins TRBV18 to TRBJ2-1; possible D gene TRBD1, 6 bases. V was clipped by 8 bases and J by 5 bases, with 16 bases between them. CDR3 length: 14 amino acids. The germline gives CDR1 KGHSH, CDR2 LQKENI. The CDR3 DNA sequence: TGTGCCAGCCACGTAGGGGGAACCGACAATGAGCAGTTCTTC. Amino acids: CASHVGGTDNEQFF.

This chain connects TRBV6-5 to TRBJ1-1; maybe TRBD1 (6 bases). Germline CDR1 reads MNHEY; CDR2 reads SVGAGI. Trimming shortened V by 5 bases and J by 5 bases, and 15 bases separated the two germline ends. The CDR3 has 14 residues. In nucleotides, the CDR3 is TGTGCCAGCAGTCCCCCGTGGGGGCGGACTGAAGCTTTCTTT. Its translation is CASSPPWGRTEAFF.

The chain combines TRBV18 with TRBJ1-1; TRBD1 is a possible D gene (6 bases). V was trimmed by 6 bases and J by 4 bases, leaving 18 bases between them. From germline, CDR1 is KGHSH and CDR2 LQKENI. The CDR3 is 15 residues long. The CDR3 nucleotides are TGTGCCAGCTCGCGACAGGTCTTGGGGCGCACTGAAGCTTTCTTT. Encoded protein: CASSRQVLGRTEAFF.

The chain has TRBV28 and TRBJ2-3; D might be TRBD1 (6 bases). The ends were cut back, 3 bases at V and 10 bases at J, with 14 bases in the middle. CDR1 and CDR2 from the germline V gene are MDHEN and SYDVKM. There are 13 residues in the CDR3. CDR3 DNA: TGTGCCAGCAGTTTCAACACTCAGGGGCCGCAGTATTTT. Its translation is CASSFNTQGPQYF.

Concerning this clone itself: One end of the junction fails to match germline, which may point to a read error. V is TRBV5-1 and J is TRBJ2-5; a possible D gene is TRBD1 (6 bases). Germline V CDR1 and CDR2: SGHRS, YFSETQ. The length of the CDR3 is 13 residues. CDR3 nucleotide sequence: TGCGCCAGCGGGGACATGAGCCAAGATACCCAGTACTTC. Translating it yields CASGDMSQDTQYF. Variable domain in full (rest from reference TRBV5-1 and TRBJ2-5): KAGVTQTPRYLIKTRGQQVTLSCSPISGHRSVSWYQQTPGQGLQFLFEYFSETQRNKGNFPGRFSGRQFSNSRSEMNVSTLELGDSALYLCASGDMSQDTQYFGPGTRLLVL.